The 20 T cell receptor beta chains below come from one sample, sequenced in a study of CD8 T cells in Susac syndrome. RNA amounts of about 0.45 to 1 ug underwent reverse transcription with random hexamers. TCRdb used MiXCR to reprocess the immunoSEQ multiplex PCR reads, holding one entry per CDR3 protein. Counted here are just over 150,000 distinct CDR3 sequences, approximately 94% occurring once; the ten biggest clones make up 0.21%. Sequenced input: CD8+ T cells from PBMCs. The receptors come from a human donor with multiple sclerosis.

The chain carries TRBV20-1 and TRBJ1-2, with a weak D call TRBD1 (5 bases). Per germline, CDR1 DFQATT and CDR2 SNEGSKA (reference sequence). The CDR3 runs 16 residues. V lost 0 bases and J lost 4, with 18 bases in between. Here the CDR3 reads CSARDSRAGLSYGYTF. DNA for the CDR3: TGCAGTGCTAGAGATTCCAGGGCCGGACTATCCTATGGCTACACCTTC.

DNA for the CDR3: TGTGCCAGCTCACCTCAGGGACAGGGGGCGGTGGAGTACTTC. It specifies CASSPQGQGAVEYF. The genes are TRBV18 and TRBJ2-7; 12 bases fit TRBD1. The J segment lost 11 bases and the V segment lost 3 bases, leaving 8 bases of the junction unmatched. The CDR3 runs 14 residues. Per germline, CDR1 KGHSH and CDR2 LQKENI.

The genes are TRBV6-5 and TRBJ2-3; 10 bases map to TRBD2. Trimming cost V 2 bases and J 2 bases; bases outside gene matches: 7. Germline CDR1 MNHEY, CDR2 SVGAGI. CDR3 length: 17 amino acids. The CDR3 protein is CASSYMASGGPTDTQYF. CDR3 coding DNA: TGTGCCAGCAGTTACATGGCTAGCGGGGGACCCACAGATACGCAGTATTTT.

The chain joins TRBV7-8 to TRBJ1-4; D is perhaps TRBD1 (6 bases). Trimming took 5 bases from V and 5 from J, leaving 18 bases between them. Germline CDR1 reads SGHVS; CDR2 reads FQNEAQ. The CDR3 extends over 16 amino acids. The CDR3 DNA reads as TGTGCCAGCAGCCCTCAAACAGGGCTGGGAAATGAAAAACTGTTTTTT. Translated: CASSPQTGLGNEKLFF.

About this clonotype: A junction boundary mismatches the germline segment, possibly from a read error. CDR3 sequence: CSVESRDISSYEQHF. The CDR3 region has the DNA TGCAGCGTTGAATCGCGGGACATTAGCTCCTACGAGCAGCACTTC. The chain couples TRBV29-1 to TRBJ2-7; D may correspond to TRBD1 or TRBD2 (6 bases each). Germline lookup yields CDR1 SQVTM and CDR2 ANQGSEA. The CDR3 has 15 amino acids.

This chain uses TRBV20-1 with TRBJ2-1; either TRBD1 or TRBD2 may supply D (6 bases each). Looked up from germline, CDR1 is DFQATT and CDR2 is SNEGSKA (reference sequence). This CDR3 comprises 11 residues. Trimming stripped 6 bases from V and 12 bases from J, with 15 bases between. The CDR3 reads CSAPGGPRQFF. For the CDR3, the DNA is TGCAGTGCCCCCGGGGGCCCGCGGCAGTTCTTC.

The chain links TRBV15 to TRBJ1-6, with D possibly being TRBD1 (5 bases). V lost 0 bases, J lost 13 bases, and 10 bases lay in between. CDR1 is LNHNV, CDR2 YYDKDF, per germline (reference sequence). This CDR3 is built from 13 residues. The chain's CDR3 is CATSRDGTGPLHF. The CDR3 DNA sequence: TGTGCCACCAGCAGAGATGGGACCGGGCCCCTCCACTTT.

The gene calls are TRBV29-1 and TRBJ2-1, with 7 bases fitting TRBD1. The CDR3 loop spans 13 amino acids. In germline, CDR1 is SQVTM, CDR2 ANQGSEA. V gave up 3 bases and J gave up 6 bases; unmatched junction bases: 5. Written as DNA, the CDR3 is TGCAGCGTTGATACAGGGGTGAGCAATGAGCAGTTCTTC. Encoded protein: CSVDTGVSNEQFF.

The CDR3 DNA reads as TGCAGTGCCACCCGGGACAGGGGAAATGAGCAGTTCTTC. Its translation: CSATRDRGNEQFF. The gene calls are TRBV20-1 and TRBJ2-1; 10 nucleotides align to TRBD1. The CDR3 runs 13 residues. Looked up from germline, CDR1 is DFQATT and CDR2 is SNEGSKA (reference sequence). V shed 6 bases, J shed 7 bases, and the junction held 6 bases outside the gene matches.

The CDR3: CSASDAGGSWYNSPLHF. CDR3 nucleotides: TGCAGTGCTAGTGATGCAGGGGGGAGCTGGTATAATTCACCCCTCCACTTT. The genes are TRBV20-1 and TRBJ1-6, with 7 positions matching TRBD1. Germline values: CDR1 DFQATT, CDR2 SNEGSKA (reference sequence). This CDR3 is 17 amino acids long. The V segment lost 3 bases and the J segment 4 bases; nucleotides outside the gene matches: 12.

This sequence joins TRBV25-1 and TRBJ2-1; D unclear. CDR3 length: 13 residues. V lost 1 base, J lost 6 bases, and 7 bases lay in between. CDR1 and CDR2 from the germline V gene are MGHDK and SYGVNS. The CDR3 nucleotides read TGTGCCAGCAGTGAATCGTGGGGCAATGAGCAGTTCTTC. It yields the protein CASSESWGNEQFF.

This chain links TRBV4-1 with TRBJ1-2; D remains ambiguous. V lost 0 bases and J lost 7, with 6 bases in between. Germline V gives CDR1 MGHRA, CDR2 YSYEKL. This CDR3 comprises 12 residues. The CDR3 sequence: CASSQDEAGYTF. The CDR3 DNA reads TGCGCCAGCAGCCAAGATGAGGCTGGCTACACCTTC.

The genes are TRBV6-6 and TRBJ1-2, with a possible D match to TRBD1 (6 bases). The CDR3 sequence is 16 residues long. Trimming removed 0 bases at V and 7 bases at J, with 18 bases between. The germline V gene encodes CDR1 MNHNY and CDR2 SVGAGI (reference sequence). CDR3 nucleotide sequence: TGTGCCAGCAGTTACTCAGGACAGTATCCCGAGGTTGGCTACACCTTC. Residues: CASSYSGQYPEVGYTF.

The chain joins TRBV28 to TRBJ1-2; D is unclear. This CDR3 region has 13 residues. V lost 0 bases to trimming and J lost 4 bases, with 6 bases between them. Germline CDR1 and CDR2: MDHEN and SYDVKM. The CDR3 sequence: CASSLWTGYGYTF. Here the CDR3 DNA reads TGTGCCAGCAGTTTATGGACGGGCTATGGCTACACCTTC.

J is TRBJ2-7 and V is TRBV29-1, with 10 nucleotides matching TRBD2. V trimming: 6 bases; J trimming: 4 bases; junction bases outside the gene matches: 12. CDR3 length: 15 residues. The V gene's germline CDR1 is SQVTM and CDR2 ANQGSEA. This chain's CDR3 is CSVAPRTSGLYEQYF. CDR3 DNA: TGCAGCGTCGCCCCCAGGACTAGCGGCCTATACGAGCAGTACTTC.

This chain connects TRBV30 to TRBJ1-2; tentatively, D is TRBD1 (5 bases). V dropped 3 bases and J dropped 6 bases, with 17 bases sitting between them. The CDR3 spans 14 residues. Germline-derived CDR1 and CDR2 are GTSNPN and SVGIG (reference sequence). The chain's CDR3 is CAWSLGRRRDGYTF. CDR3 nucleotide sequence: TGTGCCTGGAGCTTGGGGCGGAGGAGGGATGGCTACACCTTC.

V gene TRBV7-2 combines with J gene TRBJ1-2; the match to TRBD1 covers 8 bases. CDR3 length: 14 residues. Per germline, CDR1 SGHTA and CDR2 FQGNSA. Trimming at V came to 5 bases and at J to 7 bases, leaving 9 bases not matched to a gene. The CDR3 DNA sequence: TGTGCCAGCAGCCCAAGGGACAGGATGGCTGGCTACACCTTC. Its translation is CASSPRDRMAGYTF.

V usage is TRBV27 and J usage is TRBJ1-2; D remains ambiguous. This CDR3 has 15 amino acids. V lost 7 bases, J lost 2 bases, and 17 bases lay in between. Germline loops: CDR1 MNHEY, CDR2 SMNVEV (reference sequence). The CDR3 nucleotides are TGTGCCAGCACCCCGGATGGGCAGAGCAACTATGGCTACACCTTC. Protein: CASTPDGQSNYGYTF.

This chain joins TRBV9 and TRBJ1-5; perhaps TRBD1 as D (5 bases). The CDR3 consists of 13 residues. Trimming left V 0 bases short and J 7 bases short, with 8 bases between. From germline, CDR1 is SGDLS and CDR2 YYNGEE. The CDR3 loop reads CASSVGEGQPQHF. DNA of the CDR3: TGTGCCAGCAGCGTAGGGGAGGGGCAGCCCCAGCATTTT.

This clonotype was recorded only once. The V and J genes are TRBV11-2 and TRBJ1-3; D might be TRBD1 (6 bases). V lost 4 bases and J lost 4, with 14 bases in between. This CDR3 has 15 amino acids. Per germline, CDR1 SGHAT and CDR2 FQNNGV. This CDR3 is CASSSSTGRGNTIYF. Written as DNA, the CDR3 is TGTGCCAGCAGCTCCTCAACAGGGAGAGGAAACACCATATATTTT.